This TCR beta chain was profiled in a study of cytomegalovirus exposure and HLA in healthy donors. Study-wide results and limits: Later on, a genetic analysis was performed. It linked a missense variant in DCLRE1C with V- and J-gene trimming of TCR beta.

This CDR3 has 14 amino acids. V lost 8 bases and J lost 0; bases outside the gene matches: 6. Germline V gene lookup returns CDR1 SNHLY and CDR2 FYNNEI. PCR amplification relied on 60 Vbeta primers (plus 13 Jbeta primers). Source study methods: Counted up in a later analysis, unique TCR beta chains came to about 80 million, with around 10 million shared. The repertoire was sequenced with immunoSEQ multiplex PCR; TCRdb's copy has only in-frame clones and lacks some. D and trimming were read from the DNA, whereas the V and J calls and clone size are those reported in that table. The table records about 98,000 clones, about 81% of them present only once. Notes on this clone: No antigen is known for it.

The sample was PBMCs. The V and J genes are TRBV2 and TRBJ1-1, with 7 bases fitting TRBD1. This TCR was recovered from a man aged 35 to 55 in good health and CMV-seronegative. CDR3 residues: CASLPGQMNTEAFF. Here the CDR3 DNA reads TGTGCCAGCCTACCGGGACAGATGAACACTGAAGCTTTCTTT.